This is a list of T cell receptor beta chains from one sample in a study of blood T cells in healthy people across ages. Using its own MiXCR run on the 5' RACE reads, TCRdb lists one record per CDR3 protein. The sample lists around 780,000 distinct CDR3 sequences, 25% to 30% occurring once. This sample also appeared in a second study, on T cells of mothers and their children.

Sequencing was carried out using blood. The receptors come from a boy between 5 and 17 years old in good health. CDR3s include the opening cysteine and the closing phenylalanine or tryptophan. A D gene is named only where the DNA matches it firmly. Rows may omit the clone size; those that give it use once, few, many or a size class.

TGCGCCAGCAGCTCGACCGGGCTCTGGTACTTC	CASSSTGLWYF	.	TRBJ2-5	TRBV5-1	.
TGTGCCAGCAGTTCTATCCCCGGGACTATGACTAAGAGCTCCTACAATGAGCAGTTCTTC	CASSSIPGTMTKSSYNEQFF	.	TRBJ2-1	TRBV27	TRBD2
TGTACCAGCAGCCCCCCGGTCGGGGGGGTCACCGGGGAGCTGTTTTTT	CTSSPPVGGVTGELFF	.	TRBJ2-2	TRBV7-8	TRBD2
TGTGCCAGCAGTGTAAGCGAGGAGACTGAAGCTTTCTTT	CASSVSEETEAFF	.	TRBJ1-1	TRBV6-1	.
TGCAGTGCTAGAGATGGGGTGCCCTCCTACGAGCAGTACTTC	CSARDGVPSYEQYF	.	TRBJ2-7	TRBV20-1	.
TGTGCCAGCAGCTCCCGACAGTTAGCTAACTATGGCTACACCTTC	CASSSRQLANYGYTF	.	TRBJ1-2	TRBV27	.
TGTGCCAGCAGCCTCCGCGGACGGCCCAGGGGAGATACGCAGTATTTT	CASSLRGRPRGDTQYF	few	TRBJ2-3	TRBV14	.
TGTGCCAGCAGTTTCCACTCAGGGGGCCCAGAAAAACTGTTTTTT	CASSFHSGGPEKLFF	few	TRBJ1-4	TRBV27	TRBD1
TGCAGTGCTTCCCAGGGGTTCGCTGAAAAACTGTTTTTT	CSASQGFAEKLFF	few	TRBJ1-4	TRBV20-1	.
TGCAGCGTGGGACAGGGAGGGTCATCCTACGAGCAGTACTTC	CSVGQGGSSYEQYF	.	TRBJ2-7	TRBV29-1	TRBD1
TGCAGCGTTGAAGGACTTGCAGATACGCAGTATTTT	CSVEGLADTQYF	.	TRBJ2-3	TRBV29-1	.
TGCACCGCTAACCGACCTGGGGAAAACATTCAGTACTTC	CTANRPGENIQYF	.	TRBJ2-4	TRBV20-1	.
TGCAGTGCGAAGATTTCGGATACGCAGTATTTT	CSAKISDTQYF	few	TRBJ2-3	TRBV20-1	.
TGCGCCAGCAGCCAAGGAGGGGGCGCCTGGGAGACCCAGTACTTC	CASSQGGGAWETQYF	few	TRBJ2-5	TRBV4-1	TRBD1
TGTGCCAGCAGCTTAATCCAGGGCGGCAATCAGCCCCAGCATTTT	CASSLIQGGNQPQHF	few	TRBJ1-5	TRBV7-2	.
TGTGCCAGTAGTAAAAGTGTGGAGTGGGAGGACACTGAAGCTTTCTTT	CASSKSVEWEDTEAFF	.	TRBJ1-1	TRBV19	.
TGCAGTGCTAGACGGGACAGTACCTACAATGAGCAGTTCTTC	CSARRDSTYNEQFF	.	TRBJ2-1	TRBV20-1	TRBD1
TGTGCCAGCTCACCACAATCGGGAAGCAAAAACATTCAGTACTTC	CASSPQSGSKNIQYF	.	TRBJ2-4	TRBV18	.
TGTGCCAGCTCACCAGACCCACACGAGCAGTACTTC	CASSPDPHEQYF	few	TRBJ2-7	TRBV18	.
TGCAGTGCCGAATCCGGGACAGGAGGACGTGGCTACACCTTC	CSAESGTGGRGYTF	few	TRBJ1-2	TRBV20-1	TRBD1
TGCAGCGTTGAGACCCGTGGGGGGAGCTCCTACGAGCAGTACTTC	CSVETRGGSSYEQYF	.	TRBJ2-7	TRBV29-1	.
TGTGCCAGCAGCCCCGCCCCGGGAAGGACTGAAGCTTTCTTT	CASSPAPGRTEAFF	.	TRBJ1-1	TRBV12-3/TRBV12-4	.
TGCAGTGCTAACCCAGTGAGGGGCAACATTCAGTACTTC	CSANPVRGNIQYF	.	TRBJ2-4	TRBV20-1	.
TGTGCCAGCAGTTACTCGAATGGCTTCAACAATGAGCAGTTCTTC	CASSYSNGFNNEQFF	.	TRBJ2-1	TRBV6-5	.
TGTGCCAGCAGCTTAGGTCACGTCCTTAGCTCCTACAATGAGCAGTTCTTC	CASSLGHVLSSYNEQFF	.	TRBJ2-1	TRBV7-6	.
TGTGCCAGCAGCTTGGGAGCAGGGGGAATATACGAGCAGTACTTC	CASSLGAGGIYEQYF	few	TRBJ2-7	TRBV5-4	TRBD1
TGTGCCAGCAGTCCCGGGGGCGCCGGTGGCTACACCTTC	CASSPGGAGGYTF	few	TRBJ1-2	TRBV2	.
TGTGCCAGCAGTCCCATACAGGGAGTGACCGGGGAGCTGTTTTTT	CASSPIQGVTGELFF	once	TRBJ2-2	TRBV2	.
TGTGCCAGCAGTGGAGGGACAGGGTGGATTCAGTACTTC	CASSGGTGWIQYF	.	TRBJ2-4	TRBV25-1	TRBD1
TGCAGCGTTTCTCTACAAGAGACCCAGTACTTC	CSVSLQETQYF	.	TRBJ2-5	TRBV29-1	.
TGTGCCAGCTCACCCCCGGCGGGCTCCATGAACACTGAAGCTTTCTTT	CASSPPAGSMNTEAFF	.	TRBJ1-1	TRBV18	.
TGCGCCAGCAGCACTCGACAGGGGGCCTACGAGCAGTACTTC	CASSTRQGAYEQYF	few	TRBJ2-7	TRBV5-1	TRBD1
TGTGCCAGCAATCGGGTAGCGGCCCCGAGAGAGACCCAGTACTTC	CASNRVAAPRETQYF	once	TRBJ2-5	TRBV6-1	.
TGTGCCAGCAGTACTACAGGGTTTCGGGGGGTCACCAATGAGCAGTTCTTC	CASSTTGFRGVTNEQFF	.	TRBJ2-1	TRBV27	.
TGTGCCAGCAGTCCACCACTCACAGGGGGGTCGTCTGGCTACACCTTC	CASSPPLTGGSSGYTF	.	TRBJ1-2	TRBV6-5	TRBD1
TGCAGTGCTAGGGGTGGGGGGGCAGCCTCCTACAATGAGCAGTTCTTC	CSARGGGAASYNEQFF	once	TRBJ2-1	TRBV20-1	.
TGTGCCAGCAGCCCGACTAGCCGAACCGGGGAGCTGTTTTTT	CASSPTSRTGELFF	.	TRBJ2-2	TRBV11-2	TRBD2
TGCAGTGCTAGCCCAGGGAGAGGAGATCAGCCCCAGCATTTT	CSASPGRGDQPQHF	few	TRBJ1-5	TRBV20-1	.
TGTGCCACCAGCAGCGGACTAGCGCCCACCGGGGAGCTGTTTTTT	CATSSGLAPTGELFF	few	TRBJ2-2	TRBV15	TRBD2